This is a list of T cell receptor beta chains from one sample in a study of cytomegalovirus exposure and HLA in healthy donors. This table comes from immunoSEQ multiplex PCR, and its TCRdb copy is limited to in-frame clones, with some not included. The table includes approximately 160,000 clones, around 75% detected once. The sequenced material came from PBMCs. The receptors were sampled from a human donor in good health. Both conserved end residues are part of each CDR3. D genes are given only for firm matches. A clone size is listed for some rows: how often the clone was seen (once, few, many), or a class if it is expanded.

>TRBV9|16|TRBD2|TRBJ2-2|.
CASSATSGGLGGELFF
TGTGCCAGCAGCGCCACTAGCGGGGGCCTTGGCGGGGAGCTGTTTTTT
>TRBV2|18|TRBD1|TRBJ2-6|.
CASSDRTGGYSGANVLTF
TGTGCCAGCAGTGACAGGACAGGGGGTTATTCTGGGGCCAACGTCCTGACTTTC
>TRBV7-9|17|.|TRBJ2-3|once
CASSLEGLGLLVDTQYF
TGTGCCAGCAGCTTAGAAGGTTTGGGACTGTTGGTAGATACGCAGTATTTT
>TRBV2|17|.|TRBJ1-2|few
CASSDQTRQGLSRGYTF
TGTGCCAGCAGTGACCAAACGCGGCAGGGTCTTTCGCGGGGCTACACCTTC
>TRBV6-1|14|TRBD1|TRBJ1-1|.
CASRRTGAVGEAFF
TGTGCCAGCAGGAGGACAGGGGCGGTCGGTGAAGCTTTCTTT
>TRBV5-1|14|TRBD1|TRBJ1-2|.
CASSERTGDYGYTF
TGCGCCAGCAGTGAAAGGACAGGGGACTATGGCTACACCTTC
>TRBV7-8|16|TRBD2|TRBJ2-1|.
CASSLAGLAGANEQFF
TGTGCCAGCAGCTTAGCCGGTCTAGCGGGGGCAAATGAGCAGTTCTTC
>TRBV18|14|.|TRBJ2-5|.
CASSPRHGQETQYF
TGTGCCAGCTCACCACGGCATGGCCAAGAGACCCAGTACTTC
>TRBV2|18|.|TRBJ1-4|.
CASSENPALTGQWEKLFF
TGTGCCAGCAGTGAAAACCCTGCGCTGACAGGCCAGTGGGAAAAACTGTTTTTT
>TRBV5-1|16|.|TRBJ2-3|few
CASSLVMGATTDTQYF
TGCGCCAGCAGCTTGGTGATGGGGGCGACCACAGATACGCAGTATTTT
>TRBV11-3|15|TRBD2|TRBJ2-5|.
CASSLVAGGQETQYF
TGTGCCAGCAGCTTAGTAGCGGGGGGGCAAGAGACCCAGTACTTC
>TRBV5-1|13|TRBD1|TRBJ1-1|.
CASAGQGNTEAFF
TGCGCCAGCGCCGGACAGGGGAACACTGAAGCTTTCTTT
>TRBV6-1|13|.|TRBJ2-7|once
CASSDHRVGEQYF
TGTGCCAGCAGTGATCACAGGGTCGGTGAGCAGTACTTC
>TRBV11-2|16|TRBD1|TRBJ2-1|once
CASSTTDRGQGNEQFF
TGTGCCAGCAGCACCACCGACAGGGGGCAGGGGAATGAGCAGTTCTTC
>TRBV9|14|.|TRBJ1-1|once
CASSVDGAGTEAFF
TGTGCCAGCAGCGTAGATGGGGCCGGCACTGAAGCTTTCTTT
>TRBV7-6|14|.|TRBJ1-1|.
CASSLAPRNTEAFF
TGTGCCAGCAGCTTAGCCCCGAGGAACACTGAAGCTTTCTTT
>TRBV4-1|18|TRBD1|TRBJ1-4|.
CASSQVPDKRQGNEKLFF
TGCGCCAGCAGCCAAGTACCTGACAAAAGACAGGGTAATGAAAAACTGTTTTTT
>TRBV5-8|16|.|TRBJ2-2|.
CASSLAPPGSTGELFF
TGTGCCAGCAGCTTGGCCCCGCCAGGGTCCACCGGGGAGCTGTTTTTT
>TRBV7-6|16|.|TRBJ1-6|.
CASSSTDRTPNSPLHF
TGTGCCAGCAGCTCAACCGACAGGACGCCTAATTCACCCCTCCACTTT
>TRBV4-1|15|.|TRBJ2-2|once
CASRWRDSNTGELFF
TGCGCCAGCAGATGGCGGGACTCGAACACCGGGGAGCTGTTTTTT
>TRBV18|15|.|TRBJ2-2|.
CASSPLSGNTGELFF
TGTGCCAGCTCACCACTTAGCGGGAACACCGGGGAGCTGTTTTTT
>TRBV9|15|.|TRBJ2-5|.
CASSVEGGLQETQYF
TGTGCCAGCAGCGTAGAGGGGGGGCTTCAAGAGACCCAGTACTTC
>TRBV6-1|13|TRBD1|TRBJ2-7|.
CASRGWTGGEQYF
TGTGCCAGCAGGGGTTGGACAGGGGGCGAGCAGTACTTC
>TRBV7-9|16|.|TRBJ2-1|.
CANGPKRPGGYNEQFF
TGTGCCAACGGCCCAAAAAGGCCCGGGGGTTACAATGAGCAGTTCTTC
>TRBV27|16|TRBD2|TRBJ2-3|.
CASSSFPGGSTDTQYF
TGTGCCAGCAGTTCCTTTCCGGGGGGAAGCACAGATACGCAGTATTTT
>TRBV6-5|15|.|TRBJ2-3|.
CASIKRGFGTDTQYF
TGTGCCAGCATCAAAAGGGGGTTTGGGACAGATACGCAGTATTTT
>TRBV7-9|13|.|TRBJ1-1|once
CASRQEGRTEAFF
TGTGCCAGCAGGCAGGAGGGCCGCACTGAAGCTTTCTTT
>TRBV6-5|14|TRBD1|TRBJ2-7|.
CASSYGTGRYEQYF
TGTGCCAGCAGTTACGGGACAGGGCGGTACGAGCAGTACTTC
>TRBV5-6|15|TRBD1|TRBJ2-7|once
CASSLGTGWRGEQYF
TGTGCCAGCAGCCTAGGGACAGGGTGGAGGGGCGAGCAGTACTTC
>TRBV7-2|12|.|TRBJ2-1|once
CASSAYGGEQFF
TGTGCCAGCAGCGCCTACGGGGGTGAGCAGTTCTTC
>TRBV20-1|10|.|TRBJ2-7|.
CSASDNEQYF
TGCAGTGCTAGTGACAACGAGCAGTACTTC
>TRBV18|20|TRBD2|TRBJ2-6|.
CASSPRLTGTTMSGANVLTF
TGTGCCAGCTCACCACGTTTGACGGGGACTACCATGTCTGGGGCCAACGTCCTGACTTTC
>TRBV9|15|.|TRBJ2-2|.
CASSVDGVGTGELFF
TGTGCCAGCAGCGTAGACGGGGTGGGCACCGGGGAGCTGTTTTTT
>TRBV5-1|16|TRBD2|TRBJ2-2|.
CASSLWTSESTGELFF
TGCGCCAGCAGCCTCTGGACTAGCGAATCAACCGGGGAGCTGTTTTTT
>TRBV7-3|18|TRBD2|TRBJ2-6|.
CASSFRSSGGAGANVLTF
TGTGCCAGCAGCTTTCGTTCTAGCGGGGGGGCTGGGGCCAACGTCCTGACTTTC
>TRBV7-2|16|.|TRBJ1-6|.
CASSLFRAGDNSPLHF
TGTGCCAGCAGCCTATTCCGGGCAGGGGATAATTCACCCCTCCACTTT
>TRBV7-2|14|TRBD1|TRBJ2-7|.
CASSLQSGGYEQYF
TGTGCCAGCAGCTTACAGTCAGGGGGATACGAGCAGTACTTC
>TRBV6-1|18|TRBD2|TRBJ2-3|.
CASSEGHYWAGGEDTQYF
TGTGCCAGCAGTGAAGGGCACTACTGGGCGGGGGGGGAAGATACGCAGTATTTT
>TRBV10-1|16|.|TRBJ2-7|.
CASSEPGFDHAYEQYF
TGCGCCAGCAGTGAGCCGGGGTTCGACCATGCCTACGAGCAGTACTTC
>TRBV5-4|13|.|TRBJ1-2|.
CASSLDRERGYTF
TGTGCCAGCAGCTTGGACAGGGAGCGTGGCTACACCTTC
>TRBV6-6|15|.|TRBJ1-1|.
CASSQRTGRDTEAFF
TGTGCCAGCAGCCAAAGGACCGGGAGGGACACTGAAGCTTTCTTT
>TRBV12-5|16|TRBD2|TRBJ2-2|.
CASGTTSGSNTGELFF
TGTGCTAGTGGAACAACTAGCGGTTCGAACACCGGGGAGCTGTTTTTT
>TRBV10-3|14|.|TRBJ1-2|.
CAISESSRSNGYTF
TGTGCCATCAGTGAGTCGAGCAGGTCGAATGGCTACACCTTC
>TRBV15|14|.|TRBJ2-3|.
CATSRELGPDTQYF
TGTGCCACCAGCAGAGAGCTGGGCCCAGATACGCAGTATTTT
>TRBV12-5|15|.|TRBJ1-5|.
CASGLVIGGVQPQHF
TGTGCTAGTGGTTTGGTAATCGGAGGGGTTCAGCCCCAGCATTTT
>TRBV9|12|.|TRBJ1-1|.
CAGPGFVTEAFF
TGTGCCGGCCCAGGGTTTGTGACTGAAGCTTTCTTT
>TRBV29-1|12|TRBD1|TRBJ2-7|.
CSGGQGAEEQYF
TGCAGCGGGGGACAGGGGGCTGAAGAGCAGTACTTC
>TRBV6-5|15|.|TRBJ2-1|.
CASRSSTRSYNEQFF
TGTGCCAGCAGATCGTCGACTAGGTCGTACAATGAGCAGTTCTTC
>TRBV4-2|18|.|TRBJ1-3|.
CASSQDLTASGSGNTIYF
TGTGCCAGCAGCCAAGATCTGACAGCCTCAGGCTCTGGAAACACCATATATTTT
>TRBV7-6|14|.|TRBJ1-2|once
CASSRGGGASGYTF
TGTGCCAGCAGCCGCGGGGGGGGCGCATCTGGCTACACCTTC
>TRBV5-4|16|TRBD2|TRBJ2-1|once
CASSLEGTSLYNEQFF
TGTGCCAGCAGCTTAGAAGGGACTAGTCTATACAATGAGCAGTTCTTC
>TRBV15|14|.|TRBJ1-2|.
CATSRDHRTHGYTF
TGTGCCACCAGCAGAGATCACAGGACCCATGGCTACACCTTC
>TRBV7-9|15|.|TRBJ1-2|.
CSSSLAGRGDYGYTF
TGTTCCAGCAGCTTAGCTGGACGCGGGGACTATGGCTACACCTTC
>TRBV6-1|13|.|TRBJ1-5|.
CASKGLYNQPQHF
TGTGCCAGCAAGGGGCTCTACAATCAGCCCCAGCATTTT
>TRBV5-1|15|TRBD1|TRBJ2-7|.
CASSSVRDSSYEQYF
TGCGCCAGCAGCTCAGTCCGGGACAGCTCCTACGAGCAGTACTTC
>TRBV6-5|16|TRBD1|TRBJ2-1|.
CASSSGTGGSYNEQFF
TGTGCCAGCAGTTCCGGGACAGGGGGCTCCTACAATGAGCAGTTCTTC
>TRBV4-3|15|.|TRBJ2-7|.
CASSIGRGASYEQYF
TGCGCCAGCAGCATTGGGCGGGGTGCGTCCTACGAGCAGTACTTC
>TRBV6-5|13|.|TRBJ2-7|.
CASSTGTPYEQYF
TGTGCCAGCAGTACCGGGACACCTTACGAGCAGTACTTC